These 6 T cell receptor beta chains came from one sample sequenced in a study of blood T cells in healthy people across ages. The second PCR ran about 6 to 11 cycles with a sample-barcoded 5' primer and J-beta primers. One entry per CDR3 protein results from TCRdb running MiXCR on the 5' RACE reads. Of some 1.7 million distinct CDR3 sequences in the sample, under 30% are singletons; the top ten hold about 7.7%. Sequencing was performed on blood. These receptors were obtained from a woman between 25 and 40 years old in good health.

The genes are TRBV7-2 and TRBJ1-6; D is possibly TRBD1 (5 bases). Germline V gene sequence: CDR1 SGHTA, CDR2 FQGNSA. The CDR3 consists of 20 residues. V lost 11 bases and J lost 0, with 29 bases in between. Written as DNA, the CDR3 is TGTGCCGTAAAACCTTCCTTAGAACAGGCTCAGAGCTCCTATAATTCACCCCTCCACTTT. Translating it yields CAVKPSLEQAQSSYNSPLHF.

J is TRBJ1-3 and V is TRBV12-3 or TRBV12-4, with no clear D. The CDR3 totals 15 residues. Trimming took 6 bases from V and 0 from J, leaving 12 bases between them. DNA for the CDR3: TGTGCCAGCAGGCAACGACGGGGCTCTGGAAACACCATATATTTT. It translates to CASRQRRGSGNTIYF.

CDR3 nucleotide sequence: TGTGCCAGCAGCCAGGGGTCTAGCGGCGGAGAGACCCAGTACTTC. It is translated as CASSQGSSGGETQYF. V is TRBV12-3 or TRBV12-4 and J is TRBJ2-5; a weak D match, TRBD2 (7 bases). The CDR3 contains 15 residues. V gave up 6 bases and J gave up 4 bases, with 18 bases separating them.

This clonotype was counted ten times or more. CDR3 bases: TGTGCCAGCAGTTTAGAACTCTCCGCAATCGAGCAGTACTTC. This encodes CASSLELSAIEQYF. V is TRBV12-3 or TRBV12-4 and J is TRBJ2-7; D unclear. V lost 1 base and J lost 6, with 13 bases in between. The CDR3 is made up of 14 amino acids.

V gene TRBV9 combines with J gene TRBJ1-6, with D maybe TRBD1 (5 bases). Per the germline V gene, CDR1 is SGDLS and CDR2 is YYNGEE. The CDR3 runs to 15 residues. The V and J ends lost 2 bases and 7 bases respectively, with 13 bases between them. The CDR3 loop reads CASSVRQGMNSPLHF. The CDR3 nucleotides read TGTGCCAGCAGCGTTCGGCAGGGAATGAATTCACCCCTCCACTTT.

This clonotype was recorded many times. The J gene is TRBJ2-7, the V gene TRBV5-1; 8 bases match TRBD2. The junction had 3 bases not matched to a gene; V was cut back by 4 bases and J by 0 bases. Per the germline V gene, CDR1 is SGHRS and CDR2 is YFSETQ. This CDR3 is built from 14 residues. CDR3: CASSVRGDSYEQYF. The CDR3 nucleotides read TGCGCCAGCAGCGTGCGGGGGGACTCCTACGAGCAGTACTTC. The full variable domain, completed using reference TRBV5-1 and TRBJ2-7, is KAGVTQTPRYLIKTRGQQVTLSCSPISGHRSVSWYQQTPGQGLQFLFEYFSETQRNKGNFPGRFSGRQFSNSRSEMNVSTLELGDSALYLCASSVRGDSYEQYFGPGTRLTVT.